Listed below are T cell receptor beta chains from one sample, sequenced in a study of cytomegalovirus exposure and HLA in healthy donors. Sequenced by immunoSEQ multiplex PCR; TCRdb stores in-frame clones only, minus some. The table shows over 120,000 clones, with 87% occurring only once. The sequenced sample was PBMCs. These receptors originate from a man aged 18 to 29 in good health and CMV-seropositive. Each CDR3 is given with its conserved first and last residue. The D gene is left open where the match is weak. Expanded clones get a size class; other rows say once, few or many, or leave the size out.

j_call,v_call,d_call,clone_size,cdr3_aa,cdr3_nt
TRBJ1-1,TRBV7-9,TRBD1,-,CASSLAQQGAFF,TGTGCCAGCAGCTTAGCGCAACAGGGGGCTTTCTTT
TRBJ1-5,TRBV6-1,-,-,CASTPSSAGQPQHF,TGTGCCAGCACTCCAAGCTCGGCGGGTCAGCCCCAGCATTTT
TRBJ1-1,TRBV19,TRBD1,-,CASSMWFRDRLNTEAFF,TGTGCCAGTAGTATGTGGTTTCGGGACAGGTTAAACACTGAAGCTTTCTTT
TRBJ1-2,TRBV7-2,-,few,CASSLAGENYGYTF,TGTGCCAGCAGCTTAGCAGGGGAAAACTATGGCTACACCTTC
TRBJ2-2,TRBV5-1,-,-,CASSFGENTGELFF,TGCGCCAGCAGCTTCGGTGAGAACACCGGGGAGCTGTTTTTT
TRBJ2-5,TRBV6-5,-,-,CASSRLSEETQYF,TGTGCCAGCTCGCGGTTATCGGAAGAGACCCAGTACTTC
TRBJ1-1,TRBV11-2,TRBD1,-,CAGSLDYPGTGNTEAFF,TGTGCCGGCAGCTTAGATTACCCCGGGACAGGGAACACTGAAGCTTTCTTT
TRBJ2-2,TRBV28,TRBD2,-,CASSYLTSGRENTGELFF,TGTGCCAGCAGTTACCTGACTAGCGGGAGAGAGAACACCGGGGAGCTGTTTTTT
TRBJ1-2,TRBV11-2,-,-,CASSSPRNPYGYTF,TGTGCCAGCAGCTCCCCGCGGAACCCGTATGGCTACACCTTC
TRBJ2-3,TRBV5-4,-,-,CASSLAAEGDTQYF,TGTGCCAGCAGCTTGGCTGCGGAGGGAGATACGCAGTATTTT
TRBJ2-3,TRBV20-1,-,-,CSASIGGTQYF,TGCAGTGCTAGTATCGGAGGTACGCAGTATTTT
TRBJ1-1,TRBV6-5,-,-,CASSYRGPDTEAFF,TGTGCCAGCAGTTACCGGGGTCCGGACACTGAAGCTTTCTTT
TRBJ2-7,TRBV12-5,-,once,CASGLVLDYSYEQYF,TGTGCTAGTGGTTTGGTACTGGACTACTCCTACGAGCAGTACTTC
TRBJ2-1,TRBV28,-,-,CASRPLGDRNDGEQFF,TGTGCCAGCAGACCTCTCGGGGATAGGAACGATGGTGAGCAGTTCTTC
TRBJ2-1,TRBV6-6,TRBD2,-,CASSQPGGRNEQFF,TGTGCCAGCAGTCAACCGGGAGGGCGCAATGAGCAGTTCTTC
TRBJ2-1,TRBV11-2,-,-,CASSLGIRDEQFF,TGTGCCAGCAGCCTCGGGATACGGGATGAGCAGTTCTTC
TRBJ2-5,TRBV30,-,-,CAWRGGPSETQYF,TGTGCCTGGAGGGGGGGACCGTCAGAGACCCAGTACTTC
TRBJ2-3,TRBV5-1,TRBD2,once,CASSLLGGGPPDTQYF,TGCGCCAGCAGCTTGCTGGGCGGGGGACCCCCAGATACGCAGTATTTT